This TCR beta chain is drawn from a study of T cell repertoires in cytomegalovirus infection. Study background: It can be stated that public TCR beta signatures indicated CMV infection as well as a matching HLA type.

CDR1 and CDR2 from the germline V gene are SGHTA and FQGNSA. V lost 5 bases and J 9 bases, leaving 10 bases between the germline ends. CDR3 length: 12 residues. This clonotype was counted many times. TCRdb re-derived calls from the reads in MiXCR, one entry per CDR3 protein. Of some 280,000 distinct CDR3 sequences in the sample, about 13% are singletons; the top ten hold around 8.8%. This TCR was sampled from a human donor in good health (CMV status not recorded). Some clones in this sample may be carry-over from other donors' samples. This chain uses TRBV7-2 with TRBJ2-2, with a tentative D call TRBD1 (6 bases). Sequencing used PBMCs. CDR3 nucleotides: TGTGCCAGCAGCGCCAGGGGACGGGAGCTGTTTTTT. This codes for CASSARGRELFF.